The 27 T cell receptor beta chains in this list originate from one sample, sequenced in a study of cytomegalovirus exposure and HLA in healthy donors. Assay used: immunoSEQ multiplex PCR; TCRdb lists only in-frame clones, some missing. In the table there are about 110,000 clones, approximately 90% of which are singletons. Sequencing input: PBMCs. The receptors here all came from a woman aged 18-29 years in good health and CMV-seropositive.

This clone was recorded once. This chain uses TRBV2 with TRBJ2-7; 10 nucleotides align to TRBD1. This CDR3 is 13 amino acids long. Germline CDR1 is SNHLY and CDR2 is FYNNEI. Germline trimming cut 8 bases from V and 3 bases from J; bases unmatched to any gene: 4. DNA of the CDR3: TGTGCCAGCCTCCGGGACAGGGGCTACGAGCAGTACTTC. It translates to CASLRDRGYEQYF.

The rearrangement links TRBV18 to TRBJ1-6, with 7 bases identical to TRBD1. The CDR3 contains 15 residues. With V trimmed by 3 bases and J by 6 bases, 5 bases remained unmatched. The germline V gene encodes CDR1 KGHSH and CDR2 LQKENI. The CDR3 coding sequence is TGTGCCAGCTCACCTTTACCAGGGGGTAATTCACCCCTCCACTTT. This gives the protein CASSPLPGGNSPLHF.

V gene TRBV10-3 combines with J gene TRBJ2-7, with D unresolved. CDR1 is ENHRY and CDR2 is SYGVKD in the germline V gene. The CDR3 sequence is 12 residues long. Trimming removed 1 base at V and 3 bases at J, with 4 bases between. CDR3: CAISEYNYEQYF. Here the CDR3 DNA reads TGTGCCATCAGTGAGTATAACTACGAGCAGTACTTC.

This clone appeared a single time. The chain is built from TRBV27 and TRBJ1-5; 7 bases are a match to TRBD1. Trimming took 6 bases from V and 3 from J; bases not matched to a gene: 5. Germline CDR1 MNHEY, CDR2 SMNVEV (reference sequence). The length of the CDR3 is 14 residues. CDR3 sequence (DNA): TGTGCCAGCAGACCGGGACAGACCAATCAGCCCCAGCATTTT. It translates to CASRPGQTNQPQHF.

V and J are TRBV28 and TRBJ1-5; TRBD1 matches at 7 bases. CDR3 size: 13 residues. Trimming removed 6 bases from V and 6 bases from J; junction bases left unmatched: 5. Germline CDR1 MDHEN, CDR2 SYDVKM. Here the CDR3 reads CASRRTGLQPQHF. CDR3 bases: TGTGCCAGCAGGAGGACAGGTCTTCAGCCCCAGCATTTT.

The rearrangement uses TRBV28 and TRBJ1-2; D is undetermined. The CDR3 is 14 residues long. The germline CDR1 and CDR2 sequences are MDHEN and SYDVKM. The V gene lost 3 bases and the J gene lost 7 bases, with 15 bases spanning the gap. The CDR3 coding sequence is TGTGCCAGCAGTTTGAGGGATCCCTTGGGTGGCTACACCTTC. Translation gives CASSLRDPLGGYTF.

The chain links TRBV27 to TRBJ2-3, with 8 positions matching TRBD2. The CDR3 loop spans 16 amino acids. The trim removed 4 bases at V and 1 base at J, leaving 7 bases unmatched. Germline CDR1 MNHEY, CDR2 SMNVEV (reference sequence). DNA of the CDR3: TGTGCCAGCAGTTCACTCACAGCGGGAGGCACAGATACGCAGTATTTT. Protein product: CASSSLTAGGTDTQYF.

The J gene is TRBJ1-6, the V gene TRBV27; D is ambiguous. CDR3 size: 13 residues. V lost 5 bases and J 7 bases, leaving 9 bases between the germline ends. Germline CDR1 MNHEY, CDR2 SMNVEV (reference sequence). The CDR3 region has the DNA TGTGCCAGCAGTCCAGGAGGGAATTCACCCCTCCACTTT. Its translation is CASSPGGNSPLHF.

The chain has TRBV11-2 and TRBJ2-2, with a possible D match to TRBD1 (6 bases). CDR3 size: 14 residues. Looked up from germline, CDR1 is SGHAT and CDR2 is FQNNGV. Trimming shortened V by 6 bases and J by 1 base, and 9 bases separated the two germline ends. CDR3 in amino acids: CASSPTGNTGELFF. CDR3 DNA sequence: TGTGCCAGCAGTCCGACAGGGAACACCGGGGAGCTGTTTTTT.

The chain recombines TRBV11-3 with TRBJ2-7; D might be TRBD1 (6 bases). Germline V gives CDR1 SGHNT, CDR2 YENEEA. Trimming cost V 5 bases and J 6 bases, with 17 bases left between them. The CDR3 is 14 amino acids. The CDR3, as DNA: TGTGCCAGCAGCCCCGGTGGGGGACAAGGCGAGCAGTACTTC. This encodes CASSPGGGQGEQYF.

In this sample, this clone turned up a few times. This chain joins TRBV2 and TRBJ2-7, with D tentatively TRBD1 (6 bases). The CDR3 contains 15 residues. Trimming took 3 bases from V and 6 from J, leaving 18 bases between them. Germline lookup yields CDR1 SNHLY and CDR2 FYNNEI. CDR3 sequence reads: CASSDLASGDIEQYF. Here the CDR3 DNA reads TGTGCCAGCAGTGATTTAGCGTCAGGGGATATCGAGCAGTACTTC.

V usage is TRBV9 and J usage is TRBJ2-5; 7 nucleotides line up with TRBD2. Per the germline V gene, CDR1 is SGDLS and CDR2 is YYNGEE. CDR3 size: 16 residues. V trimming: 2 bases; J trimming: 4 bases; junction bases outside the gene matches: 11. The CDR3 nucleotides read TGTGCCAGCAGCGTGGGCGGGAGACTGGTAGGAGAGACCCAGTACTTC. Amino acid sequence: CASSVGGRLVGETQYF.

The chain joins TRBV28 to TRBJ2-7, with D perhaps TRBD1 (5 bases). The CDR3 contains 15 residues. The germline V gene encodes CDR1 MDHEN and CDR2 SYDVKM. The V and J ends lost 9 bases and 0 bases respectively, with 18 bases between them. The CDR3: CASKPSDISSYEQYV. The CDR3 DNA is TGTGCCAGTAAACCCTCGGACATAAGCTCCTACGAGCAGTACGTC.

V is TRBV27 and J is TRBJ2-1, with 8 nucleotides matching TRBD1. The CDR3 is made up of 12 amino acids. The germline V gene has CDR1 MNHEY and CDR2 SMNVEV (reference sequence). Unmatched junction bases numbered 10, after V lost 6 bases and J lost 15 bases. CDR3 in DNA: TGTGCCAGCAGCGAGCATAGGACAGGGCTGTTCTTC. Its protein product is CASSEHRTGLFF.

The chain carries TRBV11-2 and TRBJ2-7, with D perhaps TRBD1 (6 bases). CDR1 is SGHAT and CDR2 is FQNNGV in the germline V gene. CDR3 size: 15 residues. V shed 1 base and J shed 3 bases, with 13 bases lying between them. CDR3 in DNA: TGTGCCAGCAGCTTAGTCAGGGGCTATCTCTACGAGCAGTACTTC. Translated: CASSLVRGYLYEQYF.

The chain uses TRBV19 and TRBJ2-3; perhaps TRBD2 as D (7 bases). V was pared by 1 base and J by 0 bases, with 14 bases between. The CDR3 spans 17 residues. From germline, CDR1 is LNHDA and CDR2 SQIVND (reference sequence). The CDR3 here is CASSIGSGGRSTDTQYF. CDR3 in DNA: TGTGCCAGTAGTATAGGATCGGGGGGCCGAAGCACAGATACGCAGTATTTT. The variable domain in full, completed from reference TRBV19 and TRBJ2-3, reads DGGITQSPKYLFRKEGQNVTLSCEQNLNHDAMYWYRQDPGQGLRLIYYSQIVNDFQKGDIAEGYSVSREKKESFPLTVTSAQKNPTAFYLCASSIGSGGRSTDTQYFGPGTRLTVL.

The chain couples TRBV6-1 to TRBJ1-1; 10 bases are a match to TRBD1. The CDR3 totals 15 residues. The germline V gene has CDR1 MNHNS and CDR2 SASEGT. The V and J ends lost 6 bases and 4 bases, in that order; junction bases with no gene match: 8. The CDR3 reads CASSTGQGTVTEAFF. CDR3 sequence (DNA): TGTGCCAGCAGCACGGGACAGGGGACCGTCACTGAAGCTTTCTTT.

This clone was found a few times. The gene calls are TRBV28 and TRBJ1-2, with a tentative D call TRBD1 (6 bases). The CDR3 runs 14 residues. Looked up from germline, CDR1 is MDHEN and CDR2 is SYDVKM. V was cut by 3 bases and J by 7 bases, with 15 bases left in between. The CDR3 bases are TGTGCCAGCAGTTTCGTGAGACAGGACGGTGGCTACACCTTC. Amino acids: CASSFVRQDGGYTF.

The chain couples TRBV5-1 to TRBJ1-1, with TRBD1 as a possible D gene (5 bases). Germline values: CDR1 SGHRS, CDR2 YFSETQ. The V end was cut by 2 bases, the J end by 0 bases, with 11 bases between. The CDR3 sequence is 15 residues long. CDR3 residues: CASSFPTALNTEAFF. Here the CDR3 DNA reads TGCGCCAGCAGCTTCCCGACAGCTCTGAACACTGAAGCTTTCTTT.

This chain uses TRBV2 with TRBJ1-2; 7 bases match TRBD1. The CDR3 covers 12 residues. The germline CDR1 and CDR2 sequences are SNHLY and FYNNEI. V trimming: 5 bases; J trimming: 6 bases; junction bases outside the gene matches: 3. In DNA, the CDR3 is TGTGCCAGCAGTACAGGGGCGCATGGCTACACCTTC. Protein product: CASSTGAHGYTF. Supplemented by reference TRBV2 and TRBJ1-2, the full variable domain reads EPEVTQTPSHQVTQMGQEVILRCVPISNHLYFYWYRQILGQKVEFLVSFYNNEISEKSEIFDDQFSVERPDGSNFTLKIRSTKLEDSAMYFCASSTGAHGYTFGSGTRLTVV.

This clone was recorded only once. V and J are TRBV11-2 and TRBJ2-5, with TRBD1 as a possible D gene (6 bases). V lost 4 bases and J 0 bases, leaving 18 bases between the germline ends. Germline CDR1 and CDR2: SGHAT and FQNNGV. This CDR3 region has 17 residues. CDR3 loop: CASSSPRYRAYQETQYF. CDR3 coding DNA: TGTGCCAGCAGCTCCCCTCGTTACAGGGCGTACCAAGAGACCCAGTACTTC.

The V gene is TRBV2, the J gene TRBJ1-4; the D is unclear. The V end was cut by 1 base, the J end by 2 bases, with 8 bases between. This CDR3 has 15 residues. Germline loops: CDR1 SNHLY, CDR2 FYNNEI. CDR3 sequence: CASSEGGPTNEKLFF. The CDR3 nucleotides are TGTGCCAGCAGTGAAGGAGGGCCCACTAATGAAAAACTGTTTTTT.

J is TRBJ1-2 and V is TRBV7-2; TRBD1 agrees at 9 bases. With 6 bases clipped from V and 5 bases from J, the junction kept 7 bases outside the gene matches. The germline gives CDR1 SGHTA, CDR2 FQGNSA. The CDR3 is made up of 14 amino acids. CDR3 in DNA: TGTGCCAGCAGGATACAGGGGGCTCGGTATGGCTACACCTTC. This translates into CASRIQGARYGYTF.

This rearrangement joins TRBV28 to TRBJ1-2; maybe TRBD1 (5 bases). CDR3 size: 14 residues. V lost 4 bases and J 6 bases, leaving 15 bases between the germline ends. Germline V gives CDR1 MDHEN, CDR2 SYDVKM. The CDR3 reads CASSYPGLGDGYTF. The CDR3 nucleotides read TGTGCCAGCAGTTACCCGGGACTTGGGGATGGCTACACCTTC.

A remark on this clone: Within the sample, other DNA sequences also encode this same CDR3. The V call is TRBV4-1, the J call TRBJ2-3; 11 positions match TRBD2. Germline values: CDR1 MGHRA, CDR2 YSYEKL. This CDR3 has 16 residues. With 0 bases clipped from V and 5 bases from J, the junction kept 4 bases outside the gene matches. The CDR3 loop reads CASSQDRLAGGDTQYF. The CDR3 nucleotides read TGCGCCAGCAGCCAAGATCGGCTAGCGGGGGGAGATACGCAGTATTTT.

V usage is TRBV2 and J usage is TRBJ2-2; 7 bases line up with TRBD1. The CDR3 loop spans 15 amino acids. The trim removed 6 bases at V and 5 bases at J, leaving 9 bases unmatched. Germline V gives CDR1 SNHLY, CDR2 FYNNEI. Here the CDR3 DNA reads TGTGCCAGCAGACAGGGGCCCCTTTCGACCGGGGAGCTGTTTTTT. It codes for CASRQGPLSTGELFF.

The chain links TRBV15 to TRBJ2-4; 8 bases align to TRBD1. This CDR3 comprises 17 residues. The germline gives CDR1 LNHNV, CDR2 YYDKDF (reference sequence). V lost 5 bases, J lost 0 bases, and 9 bases stayed unmatched. The CDR3 sequence: CATSARTGRLAKNIQYF. In DNA form, the CDR3 reads TGTGCCACCAGCGCTCGGACAGGGAGGCTAGCCAAAAACATTCAGTACTTC.